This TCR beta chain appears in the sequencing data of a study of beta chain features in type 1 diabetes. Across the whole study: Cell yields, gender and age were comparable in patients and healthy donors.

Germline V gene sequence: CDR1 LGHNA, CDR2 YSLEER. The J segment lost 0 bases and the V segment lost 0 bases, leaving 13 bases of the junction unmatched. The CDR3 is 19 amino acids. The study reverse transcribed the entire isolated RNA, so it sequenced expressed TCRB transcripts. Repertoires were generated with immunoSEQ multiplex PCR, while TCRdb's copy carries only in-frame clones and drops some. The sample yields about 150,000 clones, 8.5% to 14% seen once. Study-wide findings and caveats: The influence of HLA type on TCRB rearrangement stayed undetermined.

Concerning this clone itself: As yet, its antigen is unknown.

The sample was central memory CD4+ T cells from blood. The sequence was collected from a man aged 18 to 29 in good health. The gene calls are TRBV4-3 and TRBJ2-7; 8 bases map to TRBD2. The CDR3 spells CASSQDAQAGSGISYEQYF. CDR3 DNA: TGCGCCAGCAGCCAAGATGCCCAGGCGGGTAGCGGGATCTCCTACGAGCAGTACTTC.